Listed here are 17 T cell receptor beta chains from one sample, sequenced in a study of Ad26.COV2.S vaccination and SARS-CoV-2 variants. Only in-frame clones appear in the TCRdb table, and some are missing; sequencing was by immunoSEQ multiplex PCR. The table shows hundreds of thousands of clones, with 75% to 95% occurring only once. The treatment: 15 to 20 received Ad26.COV2.S at low or high dose, single or two shots; roughly 5 received placebo; per-sample allocation not given. Sampling occurred on day 63 after the first vaccine or placebo injection. The specimen comprised peripheral blood, sampled in a trial of Ad26.COV2.S vaccine versus placebo. The receptors stem from a person aged 18 to 65 who received the Ad26.COV2.S COVID-19 vaccine or a placebo.

The chain has TRBV27 and TRBJ2-7; D is perhaps TRBD2 (7 bases). V was trimmed by 1 base and J by 6 bases, leaving 16 bases between them. In germline, CDR1 is MNHEY, CDR2 SMNVEV (reference sequence). The CDR3 has 15 amino acids. CDR3 amino acids: CASSLFGGGDREQYF. The CDR3 coding sequence is TGTGCCAGCAGTTTATTTGGAGGGGGGGACCGCGAGCAGTACTTC.

The genes are TRBV21-1 and TRBJ2-3; TRBD1, as called in the table, went unchecked against the DNA. TRBV21-1 is a listed pseudogene. This CDR3 is 16 amino acids long. The CDR3 protein is CASSARTGRRGDTQYF. The DNA of the CDR3 is TGTGCCAGCAGCGCCCGAACAGGGCGTAGAGGAGATACGCAGTATTTT.

The chain employs TRBV18 and TRBJ2-3; TRBD2 agrees at 13 bases. This CDR3 comprises 16 residues. The V gene end was trimmed by 4 bases and the J gene end by 4 bases; junction bases not matched to a gene: 5. In germline, CDR1 is KGHSH, CDR2 LQKENI. The CDR3 DNA reads as TGTGCCAGCTCACTACGGACTAGCGGGAGTCCAGATACGCAGTATTTT. Translating gives CASSLRTSGSPDTQYF.

The gene calls are TRBV5-1 and TRBJ2-7; tentative D call: TRBD2 (5 bases). CDR3 size: 14 residues. The V end lost 2 bases, the J end lost 3 bases, and 12 bases lay between the germline ends. Germline loops: CDR1 SGHRS, CDR2 YFSETQ. This chain's CDR3 is CASSFRDGFYEQYF. CDR3 in DNA: TGCGCCAGCAGCTTCCGGGATGGATTCTACGAGCAGTACTTC.

This sequence joins TRBV5-6 and TRBJ1-2; D is uncertain. Trimming shortened V by 0 bases and J by 5 bases, and 17 bases separated the two germline ends. CDR1 SGHDT and CDR2 YYEEEE come from the germline V gene. The CDR3 is 16 residues long. CDR3: CASSLVGEFWDYGYTF. Written as DNA, the CDR3 is TGTGCCAGCAGCTTGGTGGGTGAATTTTGGGATTATGGCTACACCTTC.

Comments on this clone: One junction end does not reproduce the germline sequence, and a read error may be involved. The chain has TRBV7-7 and TRBJ2-5; 8 positions agree with TRBD2. Germline V gives CDR1 SSHAT, CDR2 FNYEAQ (reference sequence). The CDR3 loop spans 15 amino acids. CDR3 amino acids: CASSPQAGVGETQYF. CDR3 DNA sequence: TGTGCTAGCAGCCCGCAAGCGGGAGTAGGAGAGACCCAGTACTTC.

The chain uses TRBV27 and TRBJ1-2; TRBD1 might be the D (5 bases). Per germline, CDR1 MNHEY and CDR2 SMNVEV (reference sequence). With 6 bases removed from V and 2 bases from J, the gap between germline ends came to 10 bases. The CDR3 extends over 13 amino acids. CDR3 in DNA: TGTGCCAGCAGCCTCGACAGAAACTATGGCTACACCTTC. The encoded protein is CASSLDRNYGYTF.

This chain uses TRBV6-2 or TRBV6-3 with TRBJ2-2; the match to TRBD2 covers 7 bases. The J segment lost 8 bases and the V segment lost 6 bases, leaving 15 bases of the junction unmatched. This CDR3 contains 16 residues. Germline V gene data show CDR1 as MNHEY and CDR2 as SVGEGT. The CDR3 loop is CASRPGTIGDLGELFF. CDR3 coding DNA: TGTGCCAGCAGACCTGGGACTATTGGCGATCTTGGGGAGCTGTTTTTT.

V and J are TRBV5-1 and TRBJ1-1; D may be TRBD1 (6 bases). The CDR3 runs 16 residues. Germline lookup yields CDR1 SGHRS and CDR2 YFSETQ. V was shortened by 4 bases and J by 1 base, with 17 bases between the two germline ends. CDR3 DNA: TGCGCCAGCAGCATGGCCCAAGGGGGTAAGAACACTGAAGCTTTCTTT. This codes for CASSMAQGGKNTEAFF.

The chain recombines TRBV3-1 (or the pseudogene TRBV3-2) with TRBJ1-4, with 8 bases identical to TRBD1. This CDR3 is built from 16 residues. Germline loops: CDR1 LGHDT, CDR2 YNNKEL (reference sequence). After removal of 4 bases from V and 8 bases from J, the junction contained 12 bases not matched to a gene. This CDR3 reads CASSPAADRESEKLFF. The CDR3 nucleotides read TGTGCCAGCAGCCCCGCAGCGGACAGGGAGTCCGAAAAACTGTTTTTT.

The chain links TRBV19 to TRBJ1-6; 7 nucleotides agree with TRBD1. V lost 8 bases, J lost 7 bases, and 8 bases stayed unmatched. This CDR3 contains 14 residues. CDR1 and CDR2 (germline): LNHDA, SQIVND (reference sequence). CDR3 nucleotide sequence: TGTGCCAGTTGTCGAAAGACAGGGAATTCACCCCTCCACTTT. Translation gives CASCRKTGNSPLHF. Looking up the rest from reference TRBV19 and TRBJ1-6 gives the full variable domain: DGGITQSPKYLFRKEGQNVTLSCEQNLNHDAMYWYRQDPGQGLRLIYYSQIVNDFQKGDIAEGYSVSREKKESFPLTVTSAQKNPTAFYLCASCRKTGNSPLHFGNGTRLTVT.

This clone was counted once. This chain connects TRBV30 to TRBJ2-5; no clear D. V lost 1 base, J lost 4 bases, and 10 bases lay in between. The CDR3 is 13 residues long. Germline V CDR1 and CDR2: GTSNPN, SVGIG (reference sequence). CDR3 amino acids: CAWSGTRRETQYF. Written as DNA, the CDR3 is TGTGCCTGGAGTGGGACCCGTAGAGAGACCCAGTACTTC.

Here the CDR3 reads CASSWEAGVYEQYF. The CDR3 DNA reads as TGTGCCAGCAGCTGGGAAGCGGGAGTTTACGAGCAGTACTTC. The chain combines TRBV7-8 with TRBJ2-7; 8 bases are shared with TRBD2. This CDR3 is built from 14 residues. The germline V gene has CDR1 SGHVS and CDR2 FQNEAQ. Losses at the gene ends were 4 bases for V and 4 bases for J; bases not matched to a gene: 6.

This chain uses TRBV6-6 with TRBJ2-7, with D unresolved. Deletions cut 6 bases from V and 0 bases from J, with 12 bases between. Germline values: CDR1 MNHNY, CDR2 SVGAGI (reference sequence). The CDR3 contains 14 residues. Written as DNA, the CDR3 is TGTGCCAGCAGACGGCAGGCGAGCTCCTACGAGCAGTACTTC. This encodes CASRRQASSYEQYF.

This chain uses TRBV3-1 (or the pseudogene TRBV3-2) with TRBJ2-1, with no clear D. CDR3 length: 15 amino acids. The V end was cut by 0 bases, the J end by 0 bases, with 6 bases between. CDR1 LGHDT and CDR2 YNNKEL come from the germline V gene (reference sequence). In DNA form, the CDR3 reads TGTGCCAGCAGCCAAGACCAGGACTCCTACAATGAGCAGTTCTTC. This codes for CASSQDQDSYNEQFF.

Regarding this clone: The same CDR3 is also encoded by other DNA sequences in this sample. This chain connects TRBV9 to TRBJ1-5; unclear D gene. Per germline, CDR1 SGDLS and CDR2 YYNGEE. V was clipped by 0 bases and J by 4 bases, with 5 bases between them. The CDR3 is 13 residues long. The CDR3 DNA is TGTGCCAGCAGCGTAGGGAGTAATCAGCCCCAGCATTTT. It codes for CASSVGSNQPQHF.

V is TRBV12-3 or TRBV12-4 and J is TRBJ1-2; D call uncertain. Trimming removed 3 bases from V and 4 bases from J, with 9 bases in between. This CDR3 spans 13 amino acids. The CDR3 DNA follows: TGTGCCAGCAGTTTTAGGAATCTCTATGGCTACACCTTC. Amino acid sequence: CASSFRNLYGYTF.